This TCR beta chain was captured in a study of blood T cell repertoires in COVID-19. Turning to the study itself: Some COVID-19 samples were acute and others convalescent; all came from the United States, Italy and Spain.

Seattle researchers signed up patients amid active infection and tracked them longitudinally. The data were produced by immunoSEQ multiplex PCR, yet TCRdb's version contains in-frame clones alone and is incomplete. The sample holds roughly 260,000 clones, more than 90% seen once. This CDR3 has 16 residues. The V and J ends lost 2 bases and 3 bases respectively, with 17 bases between them. Looked up from germline, CDR1 is SGDLS and CDR2 is YYNGEE. This sequence originates from a person under 30 with COVID-19, enrolled during active disease. J is TRBJ1-2 and V is TRBV9; TRBD1 might be the D (5 bases). Sequenced sample: peripheral blood. The DNA of the CDR3 is TGTGCCAGCAGCGTCCGACCCGGGACTGGGTACTATGGCTACACCTTC. Translating it yields CASSVRPGTGYYGYTF.